This T cell receptor beta chain was obtained from a study of blood T cell repertoires in COVID-19. Original processing methods: Reference gene primers were amplified, and this amplification served to estimate nucleated cell counts. Clones were sequenced by immunoSEQ multiplex PCR, and TCRdb holds only the in-frame ones, with some missing. V and J calls and clone size are given by that table; D and trimming were obtained from the DNA. The sample lists some 330,000 clones; 75% to 90% were seen once. The germline V gene encodes CDR1 LGHDT and CDR2 YNNKEL (reference sequence). V lost 1 base to trimming and J lost 3 bases, with 9 bases between them. This CDR3 is built from 15 residues.

The TCR comes from a man aged 25 to 45 who had recovered from COVID-19. Specimen: PBMCs or T cells enriched from blood (not recorded which). The chain carries TRBV3-1 (or the pseudogene TRBV3-2) and TRBJ2-2; possibly TRBD1 for D (6 bases). The CDR3 is CASSQGRGDTGELFF. The CDR3 DNA is TGTGCCAGCAGCCAAGGCAGGGGCGACACCGGGGAGCTGTTTTTT.